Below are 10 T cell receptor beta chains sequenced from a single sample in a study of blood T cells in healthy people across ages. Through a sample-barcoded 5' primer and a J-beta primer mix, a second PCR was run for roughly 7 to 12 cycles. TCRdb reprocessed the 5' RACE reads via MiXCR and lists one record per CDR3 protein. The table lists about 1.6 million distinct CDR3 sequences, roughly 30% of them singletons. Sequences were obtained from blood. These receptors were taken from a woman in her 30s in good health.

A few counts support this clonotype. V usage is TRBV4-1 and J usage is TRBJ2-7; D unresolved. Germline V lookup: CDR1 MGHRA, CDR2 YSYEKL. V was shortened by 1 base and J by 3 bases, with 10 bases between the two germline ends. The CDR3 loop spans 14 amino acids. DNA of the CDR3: TGCGCCAGCAGCCAAGCTCAGGCCTACTACGAGCAGTACTTC. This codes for CASSQAQAYYEQYF.

CDR3 nucleotides: TGTGCCAGCAGTGAACAGCTAGCGGGGGGGCCGCCCCGCACAGATACGCAGTATTTT. The encoded protein is CASSEQLAGGPPRTDTQYF. This chain connects TRBV6-1 to TRBJ2-3; 12 nucleotides match TRBD2. V was clipped by 2 bases and J by 1 base; unmatched bases: 10. This CDR3 has 19 amino acids. Germline CDR1 MNHNS, CDR2 SASEGT.

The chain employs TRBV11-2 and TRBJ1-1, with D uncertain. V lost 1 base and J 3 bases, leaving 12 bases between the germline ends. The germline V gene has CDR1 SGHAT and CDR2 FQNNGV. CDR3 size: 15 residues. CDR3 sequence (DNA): TGTGCCAGCAGCTTAGGGGCCAGAAAGGACACTGAAGCTTTCTTT. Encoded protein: CASSLGARKDTEAFF.

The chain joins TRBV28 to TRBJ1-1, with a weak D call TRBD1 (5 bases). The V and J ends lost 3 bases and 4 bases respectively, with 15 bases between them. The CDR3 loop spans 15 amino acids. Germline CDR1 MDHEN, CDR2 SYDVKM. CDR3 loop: CASSFSKGRSTEAFF. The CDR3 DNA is TGTGCCAGCAGTTTTTCGAAGGGGCGGAGCACTGAAGCTTTCTTT. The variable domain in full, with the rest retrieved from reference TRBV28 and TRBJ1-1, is DVKVTQSSRYLVKRTGEKVFLECVQDMDHENMFWYRQDPGLGLRLIYFSYDVKMKEKGDIPEGYSVSREKKERFSLILESASTNQTSMYLCASSFSKGRSTEAFFGQGTRLTVV.

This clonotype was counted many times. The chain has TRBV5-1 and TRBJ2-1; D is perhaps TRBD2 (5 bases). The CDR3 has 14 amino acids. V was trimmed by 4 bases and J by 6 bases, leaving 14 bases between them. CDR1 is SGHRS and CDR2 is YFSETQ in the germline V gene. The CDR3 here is CASSRGKEFNEQFF. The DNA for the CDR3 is TGCGCCAGCAGCCGAGGGAAGGAGTTCAATGAGCAGTTCTTC.

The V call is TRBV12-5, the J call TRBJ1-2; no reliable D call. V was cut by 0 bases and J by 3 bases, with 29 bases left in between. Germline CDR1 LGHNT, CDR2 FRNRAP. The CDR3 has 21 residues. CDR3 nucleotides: TGTGCTAGTGGTTTGGTACAGTGGACGGCCGATGATAACATTCGCGACTATGGCTACACCTTC. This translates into CASGLVQWTADDNIRDYGYTF. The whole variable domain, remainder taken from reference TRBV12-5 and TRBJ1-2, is DARVTQTPRHKVTEMGQEVTMRCQPILGHNTVFWYRQTMMQGLELLAYFRNRAPLDDSGMPKDRFSAEMPDATLATLKIQPSEPRDSAVYFCASGLVQWTADDNIRDYGYTFGSGTRLTVV.

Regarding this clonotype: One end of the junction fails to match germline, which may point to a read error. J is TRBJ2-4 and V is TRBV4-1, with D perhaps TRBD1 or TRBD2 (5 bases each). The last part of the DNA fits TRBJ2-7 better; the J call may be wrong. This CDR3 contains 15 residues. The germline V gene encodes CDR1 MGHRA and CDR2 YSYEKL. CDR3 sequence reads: CASSQGETESCEQYF. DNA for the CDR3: TGCGCCAGCAGCCAAGGGGAGACAGAGTCCTGCGAGCAGTACTTC.

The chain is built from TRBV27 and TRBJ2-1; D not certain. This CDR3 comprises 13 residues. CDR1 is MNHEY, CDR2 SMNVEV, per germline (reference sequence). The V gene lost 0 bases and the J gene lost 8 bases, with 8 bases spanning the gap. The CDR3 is CASSLSHGYEQFF. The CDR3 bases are TGTGCCAGCAGTTTATCTCACGGCTATGAGCAGTTCTTC.

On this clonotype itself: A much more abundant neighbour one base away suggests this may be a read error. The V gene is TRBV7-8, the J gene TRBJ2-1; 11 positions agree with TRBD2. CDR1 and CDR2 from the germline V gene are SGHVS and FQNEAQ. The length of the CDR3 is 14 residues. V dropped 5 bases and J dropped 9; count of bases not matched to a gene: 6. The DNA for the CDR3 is TGTGCCAGCAGCCCCACTAGCGGGGGCAGTGAGCAGTTCTTC. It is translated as CASSPTSGGSEQFF.

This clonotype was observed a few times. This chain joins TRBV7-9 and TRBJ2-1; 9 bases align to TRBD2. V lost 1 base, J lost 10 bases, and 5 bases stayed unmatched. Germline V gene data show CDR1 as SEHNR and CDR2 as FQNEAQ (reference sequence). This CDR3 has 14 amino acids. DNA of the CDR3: TGTGCCAGCAGCTTAGGTAGACTAGCGGACGAGCAGTTCTTC. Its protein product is CASSLGRLADEQFF.